This T cell receptor beta chain was captured by sequencing in a study of T cells in Graves' hyperthyroidism and ophthalmopathy. Ten or more counts support this clonotype. Amplification yielded TCR beta CDR3 regions, with RNA transcripts as the source. HTBI primers were employed in a first-round RT-PCR of the TCR CDR3. TCRdb passed the multiplex PCR reads through MiXCR, listing each CDR3 protein once. The sample gives around 350,000 distinct CDR3 sequences, 15% to 20% of which show up once; approximately 4% is in the top ten. The CDR3 consists of 16 residues. Germline CDR1 SGHVS, CDR2 FNYEAQ. Trimming removed 4 bases from V and 1 base from J, with 11 bases in between.

The sequence was obtained from a woman aged 18-29 years with Graves' hyperthyroidism. J is TRBJ2-6 and V is TRBV7-6; D is unclear. The sequenced sample consisted of blood. CDR3 nucleotide sequence: TGTGCCAGCAGCTCGACTTACCGGTCTGGGGCCAACGTCCTGACTTTC. This codes for CASSSTYRSGANVLTF.